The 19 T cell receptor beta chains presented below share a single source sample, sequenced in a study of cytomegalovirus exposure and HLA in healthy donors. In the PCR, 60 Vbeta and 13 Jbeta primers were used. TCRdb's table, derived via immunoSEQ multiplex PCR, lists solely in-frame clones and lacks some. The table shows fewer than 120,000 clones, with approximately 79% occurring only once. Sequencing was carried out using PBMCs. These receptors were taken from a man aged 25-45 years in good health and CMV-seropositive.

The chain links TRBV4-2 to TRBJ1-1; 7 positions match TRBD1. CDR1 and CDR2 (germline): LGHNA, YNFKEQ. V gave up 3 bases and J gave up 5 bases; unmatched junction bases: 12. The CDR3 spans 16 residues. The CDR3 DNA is TGTGCCAGCAGCCACAATGACAGGGCCAAACGGACTGAAGCTTTCTTT. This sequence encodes CASSHNDRAKRTEAFF.

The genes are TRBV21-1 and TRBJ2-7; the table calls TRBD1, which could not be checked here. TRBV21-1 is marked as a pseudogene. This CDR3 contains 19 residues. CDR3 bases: TGTGCCAGCAGCACCCACACAGGGGGCCCAATCGTTGGGGCCCACGAGCAGTACTTC. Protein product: CASSTHTGGPIVGAHEQYF.

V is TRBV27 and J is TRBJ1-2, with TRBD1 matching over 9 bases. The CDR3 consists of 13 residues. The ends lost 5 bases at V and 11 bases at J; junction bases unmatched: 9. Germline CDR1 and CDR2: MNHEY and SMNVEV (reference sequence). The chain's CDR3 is CASSRGGTGSYTF. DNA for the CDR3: TGTGCCAGCAGTCGAGGGGGGACAGGGTCTTACACCTTC.

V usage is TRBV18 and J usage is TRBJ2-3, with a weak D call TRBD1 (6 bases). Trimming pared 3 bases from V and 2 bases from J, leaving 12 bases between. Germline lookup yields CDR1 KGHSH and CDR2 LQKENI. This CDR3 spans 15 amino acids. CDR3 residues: CASSPGDMATDTQYF. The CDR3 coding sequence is TGTGCCAGCTCACCGGGGGACATGGCCACAGATACGCAGTATTTT.

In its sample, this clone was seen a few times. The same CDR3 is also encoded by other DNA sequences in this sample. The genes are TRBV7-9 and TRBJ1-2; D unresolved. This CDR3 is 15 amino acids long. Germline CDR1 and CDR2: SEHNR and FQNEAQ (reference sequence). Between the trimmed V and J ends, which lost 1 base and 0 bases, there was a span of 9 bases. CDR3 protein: CASSLVQATNYGYTF. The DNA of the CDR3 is TGTGCCAGCAGCTTAGTCCAGGCCACTAACTATGGCTACACCTTC.

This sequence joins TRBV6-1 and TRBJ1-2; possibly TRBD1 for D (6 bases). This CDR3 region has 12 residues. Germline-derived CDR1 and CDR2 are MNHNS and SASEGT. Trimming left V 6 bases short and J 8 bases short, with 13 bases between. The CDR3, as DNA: TGTGCCAGCAGGCAGGGGAATTACGGCTACACCTTC. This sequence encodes CASRQGNYGYTF.

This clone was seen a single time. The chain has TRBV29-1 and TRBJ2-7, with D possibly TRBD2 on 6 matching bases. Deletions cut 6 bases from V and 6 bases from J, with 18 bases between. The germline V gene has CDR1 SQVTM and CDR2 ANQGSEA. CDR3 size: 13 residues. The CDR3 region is CSVRLGESGEQYF. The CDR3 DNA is TGCAGCGTCCGACTAGGAGAGTCTGGCGAGCAGTACTTC.

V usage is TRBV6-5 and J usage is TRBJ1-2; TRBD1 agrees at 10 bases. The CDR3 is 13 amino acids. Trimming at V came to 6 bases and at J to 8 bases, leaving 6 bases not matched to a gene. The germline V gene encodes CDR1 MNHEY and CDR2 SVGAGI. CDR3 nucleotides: TGTGCCAGCAGGGGACAGGGGATAGGGGGCTACACCTTC. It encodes CASRGQGIGGYTF.

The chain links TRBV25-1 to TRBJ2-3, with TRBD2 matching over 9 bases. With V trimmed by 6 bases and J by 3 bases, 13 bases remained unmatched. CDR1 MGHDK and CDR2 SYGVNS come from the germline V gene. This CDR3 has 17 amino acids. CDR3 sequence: CASSPLSGGGATDTQYF. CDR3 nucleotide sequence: TGTGCCAGCAGCCCGCTCTCCGGCGGGGGGGCAACAGATACGCAGTATTTT.

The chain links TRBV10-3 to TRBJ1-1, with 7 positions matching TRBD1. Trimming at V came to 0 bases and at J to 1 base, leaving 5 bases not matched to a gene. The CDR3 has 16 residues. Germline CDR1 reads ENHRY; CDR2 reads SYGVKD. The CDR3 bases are TGTGCCATCAGTGAGTCGAGATACAGGGGGAACACTGAAGCTTTCTTT. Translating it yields CAISESRYRGNTEAFF.

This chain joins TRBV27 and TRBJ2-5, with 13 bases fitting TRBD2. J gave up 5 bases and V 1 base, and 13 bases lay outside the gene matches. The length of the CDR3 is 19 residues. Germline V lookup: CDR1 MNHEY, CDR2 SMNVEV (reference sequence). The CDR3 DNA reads TGTGCCAGCAGTTTATTTTCACCCCGACTAGCGGGGGGAAAGGAGACCCAGTACTTC. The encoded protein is CASSLFSPRLAGGKETQYF.

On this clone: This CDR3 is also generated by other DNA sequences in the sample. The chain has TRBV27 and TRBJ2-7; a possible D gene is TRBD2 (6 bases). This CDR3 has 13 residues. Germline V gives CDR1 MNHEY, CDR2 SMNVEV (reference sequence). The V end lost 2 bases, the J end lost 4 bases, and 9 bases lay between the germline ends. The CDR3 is CASSLAGSYEQYF. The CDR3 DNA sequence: TGTGCCAGCAGTTTAGCGGGGTCGTACGAGCAGTACTTC.

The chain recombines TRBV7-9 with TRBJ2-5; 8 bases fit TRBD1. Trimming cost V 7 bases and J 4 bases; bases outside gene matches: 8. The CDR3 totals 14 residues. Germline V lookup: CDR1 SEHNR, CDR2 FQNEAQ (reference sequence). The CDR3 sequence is CASIGQGDLETQYF. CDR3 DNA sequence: TGTGCCAGCATAGGACAGGGTGATCTAGAGACCCAGTACTTC.

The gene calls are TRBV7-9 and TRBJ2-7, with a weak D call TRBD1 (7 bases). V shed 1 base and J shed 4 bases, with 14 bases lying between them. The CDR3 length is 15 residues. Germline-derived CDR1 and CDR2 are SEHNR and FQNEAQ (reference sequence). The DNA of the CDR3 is TGTGCCAGCAGCTTAGAGGGGGGACAGAGTTACGAGCAGTACTTC. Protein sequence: CASSLEGGQSYEQYF.

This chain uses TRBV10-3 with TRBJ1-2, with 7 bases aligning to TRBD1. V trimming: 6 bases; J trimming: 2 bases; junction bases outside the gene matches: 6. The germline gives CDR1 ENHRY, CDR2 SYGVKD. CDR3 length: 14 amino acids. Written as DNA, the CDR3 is TGTGCCATCAGCTACCAGGGGGGAAACTATGGCTACACCTTC. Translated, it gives CAISYQGGNYGYTF.

In DNA form, the CDR3 reads TGCGCCAGCAGCTTGGAACCAGCGGGGGGGCCAACAGATACGCAGTATTTT. This encodes CASSLEPAGGPTDTQYF. This chain links TRBV5-1 with TRBJ2-3; TRBD2 aligns across 10 bases. CDR3 length: 17 residues. J lost 3 bases, V lost 0 bases, and 7 bases had no gene match. The germline gives CDR1 SGHRS, CDR2 YFSETQ. The full variable domain, its missing parts supplied by reference TRBV5-1 and TRBJ2-3, is KAGVTQTPRYLIKTRGQQVTLSCSPISGHRSVSWYQQTPGQGLQFLFEYFSETQRNKGNFPGRFSGRQFSNSRSEMNVSTLELGDSALYLCASSLEPAGGPTDTQYFGPGTRLTVL.

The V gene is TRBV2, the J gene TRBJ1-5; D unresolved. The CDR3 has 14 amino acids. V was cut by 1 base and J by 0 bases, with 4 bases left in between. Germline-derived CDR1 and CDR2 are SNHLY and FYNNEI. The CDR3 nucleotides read TGTGCCAGCAGTGAAGGGCTTAGCAATCAGCCCCAGCATTTT. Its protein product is CASSEGLSNQPQHF.

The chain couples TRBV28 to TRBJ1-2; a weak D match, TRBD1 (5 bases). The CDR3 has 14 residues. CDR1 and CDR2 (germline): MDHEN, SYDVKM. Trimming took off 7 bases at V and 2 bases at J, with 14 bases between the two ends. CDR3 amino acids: CASTSMTENYGYTF. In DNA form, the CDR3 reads TGTGCCAGCACAAGCATGACAGAGAACTATGGCTACACCTTC.

DNA of the CDR3: TGCGCCAGCAGCTTGGACGCCAGCGGGGGAGAAGAGACCCAGTACTTC. Protein product: CASSLDASGGEETQYF. V and J are TRBV5-1 and TRBJ2-5; 8 nucleotides agree with TRBD2. Trimming removed 0 bases from V and 3 bases from J; junction bases left unmatched: 7. Germline V lookup: CDR1 SGHRS, CDR2 YFSETQ. This CDR3 has 16 amino acids.